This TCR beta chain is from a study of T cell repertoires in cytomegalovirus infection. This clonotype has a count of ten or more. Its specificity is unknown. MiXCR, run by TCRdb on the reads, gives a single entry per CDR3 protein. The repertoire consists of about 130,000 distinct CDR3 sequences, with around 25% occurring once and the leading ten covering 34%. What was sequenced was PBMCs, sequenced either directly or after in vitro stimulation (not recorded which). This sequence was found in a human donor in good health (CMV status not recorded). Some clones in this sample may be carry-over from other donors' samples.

The chain's CDR3 is CASSRGQNYEQYV. The CDR3 DNA sequence: TGTGCCAGCAGTCGTGGACAGAACTACGAGCAGTACGTC. J is TRBJ2-7 and V is TRBV7-2; possible D gene TRBD1, 6 bases. The length of the CDR3 is 13 residues. The germline V and J ends were trimmed by 6 bases and 3 bases, with 12 bases remaining between them. Germline V gene lookup returns CDR1 SGHTA and CDR2 FQGNSA.